This T cell receptor beta chain was observed in a study of blood T cell repertoires in COVID-19. Produced via immunoSEQ multiplex PCR; TCRdb's table is partial and in-frame only. The data contain 300,000 to 450,000 clones, around 87% of them singletons. J was trimmed by 7 bases and V by 6 bases; bases with no gene match: 8. Germline V gives CDR1 SNHLY, CDR2 FYNNEI. CDR3 length: 14 amino acids. Specimen: peripheral blood. The receptor's source is a woman aged 30 to 39 with COVID-19, enrolled during active disease. The chain links TRBV2 to TRBJ2-2; 7 nucleotides align to TRBD1. CDR3 sequence: CASRRQGDSGELFF. The DNA for the CDR3 is TGTGCCAGCAGGCGACAGGGTGACAGCGGGGAGCTGTTTTTT.